What follows describes a single T cell receptor beta chain. Its antigen remains unidentified. The data originate from a study of post-analysis software for immune sequencing data. About the study: The patients showed relapsing-remitting, secondary progressive and progressive-relapsing multiple sclerosis courses.

Broader study findings: The normalized Chao1 diversity of multiple sclerosis patients was significantly lower than that of controls. The five TRBV segments detected at higher frequency in patients than in controls included TRBV5-6, TRBV5-1 and TRBV20-1. F measure grouped same-batch samples tightly together.

Researchers reported that TCR beta cDNA libraries carried unique molecular identifiers. Between roughly 1 and 10 million T cells gave rise to 500,000 to 600,000 cDNA molecules. Each CDR3 protein is one row after TCRdb ran MiXCR on the PCR reads. The sample holds about 430,000 distinct CDR3 sequences, more than 30% seen once. V dropped 3 bases and J dropped 1 base, with 16 bases sitting between them. Germline V lookup: CDR1 MGHRA, CDR2 YSYEKL. The CDR3 is made up of 16 amino acids. This rearrangement joins TRBV4-1 to TRBJ2-7; possibly TRBD2 for D (6 bases). The sample was blood. The receptor was derived from a girl aged 2-10 years with multiple sclerosis. The CDR3 DNA reads TGCGCCAGCAGCCAGGTTCCCGGGACTCCATCCTACGAGCAGTACTTC. Its protein is CASSQVPGTPSYEQYF.